This T cell receptor (beta chain) was recorded in a study of early T cells in non-severe SARS-CoV-2 infection. Overall study context: Sequencing of bulk RNA from unsorted whole blood was done, without chain pairing. Study-level results: Reliance on VDJdb matching favored anti-spike CD8 responses; private and CD4 specificities were missed.

The TCR library protocol attached unique molecular identifiers to the individual cDNA molecules. TCRdb used MiXCR to reprocess the 5' RACE reads, holding one entry per CDR3 protein. The sample yields tens of thousands of distinct CDR3 sequences, about 5.3% seen once. About this clonotype itself: The target antigen is unknown.

Germline loops: CDR1 SEHNR, CDR2 FQNEAQ (reference sequence). This CDR3 comprises 13 residues. Trimming shortened V by 2 bases and J by 8 bases, and 10 bases separated the two germline ends. The clonotype comes from an adult who was a healthcare worker with PCR-confirmed SARS-CoV-2 infection or an uninfected control (not recorded which). Sequenced sample: whole blood. The chain uses TRBV7-9 and TRBJ2-4; D perhaps matches TRBD1 (5 bases). The CDR3 spells CASSLPGIDIQYF. In nucleotides, the CDR3 is TGTGCCAGCAGCTTACCAGGGATCGACATTCAGTACTTC.